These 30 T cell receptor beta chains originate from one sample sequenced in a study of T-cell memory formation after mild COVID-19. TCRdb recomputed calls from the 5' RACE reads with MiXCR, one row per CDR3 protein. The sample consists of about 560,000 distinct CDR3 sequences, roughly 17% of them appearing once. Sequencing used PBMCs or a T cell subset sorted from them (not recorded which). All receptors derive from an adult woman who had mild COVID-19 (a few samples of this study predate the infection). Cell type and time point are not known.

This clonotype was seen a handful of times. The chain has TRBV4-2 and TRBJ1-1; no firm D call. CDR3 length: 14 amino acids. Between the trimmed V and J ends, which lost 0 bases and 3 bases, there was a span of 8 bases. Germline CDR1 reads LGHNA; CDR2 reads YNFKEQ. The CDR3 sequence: CASSQEGKYTEAFF. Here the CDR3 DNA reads TGTGCCAGCAGCCAAGAAGGAAAATACACTGAAGCTTTCTTT.

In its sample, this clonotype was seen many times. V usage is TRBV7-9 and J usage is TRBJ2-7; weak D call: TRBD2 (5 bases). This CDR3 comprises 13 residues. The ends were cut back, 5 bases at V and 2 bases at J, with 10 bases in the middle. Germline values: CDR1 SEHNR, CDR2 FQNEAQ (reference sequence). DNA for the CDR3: TGTGCCAGCAGCCCGAGCGGCGCCTACGAGCAGTACTTC. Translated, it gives CASSPSGAYEQYF.

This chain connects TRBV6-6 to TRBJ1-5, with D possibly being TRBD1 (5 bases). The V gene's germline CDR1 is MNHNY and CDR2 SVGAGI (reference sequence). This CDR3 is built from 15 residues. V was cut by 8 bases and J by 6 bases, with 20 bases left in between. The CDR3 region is CASGPGQGTFQPQHF. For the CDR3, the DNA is TGTGCCAGCGGCCCCGGGCAGGGTACCTTTCAGCCCCAGCATTTT.

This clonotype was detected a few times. CDR3 region: CASSGRRLGKANTEAFF. The CDR3, as DNA: TGTGCCAGCAGCGGTAGGAGGTTGGGGAAAGCGAACACTGAAGCTTTCTTT. The chain joins TRBV7-2 to TRBJ1-1; no clear D gene. The length of the CDR3 is 17 residues. Germline values: CDR1 SGHTA, CDR2 FQGNSA. V lost 5 bases, J lost 1 base, and 20 bases lay in between.

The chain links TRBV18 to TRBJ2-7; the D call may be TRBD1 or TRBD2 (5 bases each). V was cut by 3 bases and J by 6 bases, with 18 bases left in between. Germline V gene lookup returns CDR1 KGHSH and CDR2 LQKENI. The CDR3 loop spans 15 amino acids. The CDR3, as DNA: TGTGCCAGCTCACCTCCCGGGACCATGAGAGGCGAGCAGTACTTC. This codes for CASSPPGTMRGEQYF.

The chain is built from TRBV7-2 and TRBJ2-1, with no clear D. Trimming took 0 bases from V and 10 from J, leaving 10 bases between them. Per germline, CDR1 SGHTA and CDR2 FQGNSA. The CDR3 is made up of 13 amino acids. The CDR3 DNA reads TGTGCCAGCAGCTTAGCCCCCGTAGCAGAGCAGTTCTTC. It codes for CASSLAPVAEQFF.

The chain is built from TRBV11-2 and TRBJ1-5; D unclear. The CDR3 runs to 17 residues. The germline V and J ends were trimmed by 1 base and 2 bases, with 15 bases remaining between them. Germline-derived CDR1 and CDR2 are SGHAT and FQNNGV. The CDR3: CASSLVAGPTGNQPQHF. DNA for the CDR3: TGTGCCAGCAGCTTAGTCGCAGGACCGACGGGCAATCAGCCCCAGCATTTT.

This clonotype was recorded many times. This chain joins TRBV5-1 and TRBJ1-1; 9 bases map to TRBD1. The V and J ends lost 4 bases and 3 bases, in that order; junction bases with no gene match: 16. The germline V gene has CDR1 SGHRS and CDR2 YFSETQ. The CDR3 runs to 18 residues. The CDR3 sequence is CASSQIKLWGQGDTEAFF. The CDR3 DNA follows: TGCGCCAGCAGCCAGATAAAGCTTTGGGGACAGGGTGACACTGAAGCTTTCTTT.

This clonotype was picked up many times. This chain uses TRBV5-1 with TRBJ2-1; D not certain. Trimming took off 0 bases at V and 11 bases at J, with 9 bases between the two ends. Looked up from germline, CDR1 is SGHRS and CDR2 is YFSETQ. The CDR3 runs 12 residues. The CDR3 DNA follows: TGCGCCAGCAGCTTGGGCGGATCTAAGCAGTTCTTC. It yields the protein CASSLGGSKQFF. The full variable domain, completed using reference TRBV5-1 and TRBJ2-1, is KAGVTQTPRYLIKTRGQQVTLSCSPISGHRSVSWYQQTPGQGLQFLFEYFSETQRNKGNFPGRFSGRQFSNSRSEMNVSTLELGDSALYLCASSLGGSKQFFGPGTRLTVL.

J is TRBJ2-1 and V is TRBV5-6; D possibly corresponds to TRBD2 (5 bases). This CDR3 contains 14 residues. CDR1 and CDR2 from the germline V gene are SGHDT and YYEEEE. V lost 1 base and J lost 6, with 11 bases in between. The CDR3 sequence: CASSLREFANEQFF. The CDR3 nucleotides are TGTGCCAGCAGCTTGAGGGAGTTTGCCAATGAGCAGTTCTTC.

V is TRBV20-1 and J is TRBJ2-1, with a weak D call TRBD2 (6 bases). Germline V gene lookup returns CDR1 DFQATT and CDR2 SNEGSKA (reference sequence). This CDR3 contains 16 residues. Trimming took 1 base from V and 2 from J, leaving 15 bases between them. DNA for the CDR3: TGCAGTGCTAGAGTTTCCGGGGGTCACACCTACAATGAGCAGTTCTTC. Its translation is CSARVSGGHTYNEQFF.

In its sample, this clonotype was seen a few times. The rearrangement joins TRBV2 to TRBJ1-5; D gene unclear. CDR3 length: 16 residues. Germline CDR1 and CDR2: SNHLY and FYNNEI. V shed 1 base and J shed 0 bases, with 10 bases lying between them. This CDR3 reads CASSEGEGYSNQPQHF. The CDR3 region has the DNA TGTGCCAGCAGTGAAGGTGAAGGGTATAGCAATCAGCCCCAGCATTTT.

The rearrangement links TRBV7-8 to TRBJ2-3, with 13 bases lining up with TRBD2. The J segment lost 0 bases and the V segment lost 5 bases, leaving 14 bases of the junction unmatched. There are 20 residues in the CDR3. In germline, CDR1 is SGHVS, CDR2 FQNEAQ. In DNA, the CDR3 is TGTGCCAGCAGCGGCGGCTTTAGACTAGCGGGAGGAAAGAGCACAGATACGCAGTATTTT. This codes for CASSGGFRLAGGKSTDTQYF.

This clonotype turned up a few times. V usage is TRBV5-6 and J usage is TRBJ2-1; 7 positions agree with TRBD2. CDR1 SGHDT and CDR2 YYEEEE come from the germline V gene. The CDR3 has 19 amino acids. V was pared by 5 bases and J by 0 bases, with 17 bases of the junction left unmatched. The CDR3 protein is CASSAWASGPLSSYNEQFF. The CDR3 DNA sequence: TGTGCCAGCAGTGCTTGGGCTAGCGGTCCCCTAAGCTCCTACAATGAGCAGTTCTTC. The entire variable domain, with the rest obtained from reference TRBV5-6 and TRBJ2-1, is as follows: DAGVTQSPTHLIKTRGQQVTLRCSPKSGHDTVSWYQQALGQGPQFIFQYYEEEERQRGNFPDRFSGHQFPNYSSELNVNALLLGDSALYLCASSAWASGPLSSYNEQFFGPGTRLTVL.

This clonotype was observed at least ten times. Here the CDR3 DNA reads TGTGCCAGCAGCGCAGGATTTCAGCAGTACTTC. It specifies CASSAGFQQYF. The chain recombines TRBV9 with TRBJ2-7; D not certain. Trimming cost V 3 bases and J 8 bases, with 9 bases left between them. The germline V gene has CDR1 SGDLS and CDR2 YYNGEE. The CDR3 length is 11 residues.

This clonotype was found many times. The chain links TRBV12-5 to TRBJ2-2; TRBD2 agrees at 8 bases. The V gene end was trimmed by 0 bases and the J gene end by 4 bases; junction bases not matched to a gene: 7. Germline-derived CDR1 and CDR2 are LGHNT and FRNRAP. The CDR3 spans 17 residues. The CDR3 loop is CASGLVPDLAGTGELFF. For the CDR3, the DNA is TGTGCTAGTGGTTTGGTACCGGACCTAGCGGGCACCGGGGAGCTGTTTTTT.

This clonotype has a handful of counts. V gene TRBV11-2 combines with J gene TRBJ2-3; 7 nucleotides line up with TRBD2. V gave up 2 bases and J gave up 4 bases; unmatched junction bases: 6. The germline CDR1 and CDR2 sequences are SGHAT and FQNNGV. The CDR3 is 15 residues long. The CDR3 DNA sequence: TGTGCCAGCAGCTTACGACTAGCCCAGGCAGATACGCAGTATTTT. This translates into CASSLRLAQADTQYF.

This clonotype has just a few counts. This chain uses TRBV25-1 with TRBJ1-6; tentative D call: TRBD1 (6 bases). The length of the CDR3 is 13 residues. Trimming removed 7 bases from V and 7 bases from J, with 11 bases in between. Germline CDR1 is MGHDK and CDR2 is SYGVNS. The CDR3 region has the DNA TGTGCCAGCAAAAGGGGGGGCAATTCACCCCTCCACTTT. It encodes CASKRGGNSPLHF.

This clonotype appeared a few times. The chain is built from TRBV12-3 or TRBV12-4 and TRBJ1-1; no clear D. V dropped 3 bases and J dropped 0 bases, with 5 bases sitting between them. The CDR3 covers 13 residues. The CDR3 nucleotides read TGTGCCAGCAGTTTCCAGTTGAACACTGAAGCTTTCTTT. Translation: CASSFQLNTEAFF.

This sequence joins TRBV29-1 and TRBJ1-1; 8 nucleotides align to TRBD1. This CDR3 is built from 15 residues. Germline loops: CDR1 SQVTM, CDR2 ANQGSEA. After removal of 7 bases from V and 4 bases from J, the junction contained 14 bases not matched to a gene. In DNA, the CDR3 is TGCAGCGGGGAGGGCCAGGGGGCGAGGGCCACTGAAGCTTTCTTT. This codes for CSGEGQGARATEAFF.

In DNA form, the CDR3 reads TGTGCCAGCAGCAAAGAGGTCGCGAGCGGGGGCTACGAGCAGTACTTC. It codes for CASSKEVASGGYEQYF. The gene calls are TRBV21-1 and TRBJ2-7; TRBD2 was called by the table and not checked on the DNA. TRBV21-1 is classified as a pseudogene. The CDR3 covers 16 residues.

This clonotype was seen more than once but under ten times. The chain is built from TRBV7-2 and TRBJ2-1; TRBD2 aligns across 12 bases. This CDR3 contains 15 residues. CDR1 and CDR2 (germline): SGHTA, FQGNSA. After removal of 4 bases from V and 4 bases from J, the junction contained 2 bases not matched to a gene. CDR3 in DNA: TGTGCCAGCAGCTGGACTAGCGGGATTTACAATGAGCAGTTCTTC. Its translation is CASSWTSGIYNEQFF.

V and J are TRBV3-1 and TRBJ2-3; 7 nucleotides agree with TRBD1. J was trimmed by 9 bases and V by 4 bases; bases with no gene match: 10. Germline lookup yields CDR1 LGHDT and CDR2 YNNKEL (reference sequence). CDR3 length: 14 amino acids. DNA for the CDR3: TGTGCCAGCAGCCCGATGACAGGGATCCACACGCAGTATTTT. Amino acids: CASSPMTGIHTQYF.

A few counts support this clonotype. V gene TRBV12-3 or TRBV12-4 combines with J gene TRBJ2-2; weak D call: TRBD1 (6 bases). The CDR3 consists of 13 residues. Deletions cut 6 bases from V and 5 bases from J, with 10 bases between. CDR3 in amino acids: CASRLTGTGELFF. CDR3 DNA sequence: TGTGCCAGCAGGCTAACAGGGACCGGGGAGCTGTTTTTT.

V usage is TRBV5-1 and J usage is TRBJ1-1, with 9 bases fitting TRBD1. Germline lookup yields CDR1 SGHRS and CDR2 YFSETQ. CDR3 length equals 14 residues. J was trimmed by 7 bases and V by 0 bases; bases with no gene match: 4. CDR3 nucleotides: TGCGCCAGCAGCTTGGTACAGGGGGCGGGTGAAGCTTTCTTT. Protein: CASSLVQGAGEAFF.

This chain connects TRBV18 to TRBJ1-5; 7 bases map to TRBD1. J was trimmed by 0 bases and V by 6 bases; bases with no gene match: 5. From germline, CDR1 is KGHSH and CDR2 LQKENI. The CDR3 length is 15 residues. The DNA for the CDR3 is TGTGCCAGCTCTCCCGACAGGGTTAGCAATCAGCCCCAGCATTTT. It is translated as CASSPDRVSNQPQHF. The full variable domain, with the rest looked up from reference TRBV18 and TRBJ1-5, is NAGVMQNPRHLVRRRGQEARLRCSPMKGHSHVYWYRQLPEEGLKFMVYLQKENIIDESGMPKERFSAEFPKEGPSILRIQQVVRGDSAAYFCASSPDRVSNQPQHFGDGTRLSIL.

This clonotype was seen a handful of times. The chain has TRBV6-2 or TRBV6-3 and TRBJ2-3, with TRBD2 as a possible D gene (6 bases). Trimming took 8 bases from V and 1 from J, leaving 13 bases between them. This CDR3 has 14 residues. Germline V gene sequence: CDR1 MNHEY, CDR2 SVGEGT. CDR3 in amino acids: CASYGASGTDTQYF. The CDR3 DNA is TGTGCCAGCTACGGGGCTAGCGGCACAGATACGCAGTATTTT.

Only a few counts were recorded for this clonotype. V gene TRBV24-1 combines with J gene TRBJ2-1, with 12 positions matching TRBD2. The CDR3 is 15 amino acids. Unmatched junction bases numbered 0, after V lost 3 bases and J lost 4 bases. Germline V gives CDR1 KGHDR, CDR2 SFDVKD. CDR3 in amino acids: CATSDTSGRYNEQFF. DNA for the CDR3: TGTGCCACCAGTGATACTAGCGGGAGGTACAATGAGCAGTTCTTC.

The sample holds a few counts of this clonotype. Here the CDR3 reads CASSYIWDTEAFF. CDR3 sequence (DNA): TGTGCCAGCAGTTACATATGGGACACTGAAGCTTTCTTT. This chain connects TRBV6-5 to TRBJ1-1, with D uncertain. The CDR3 consists of 13 residues. Between the trimmed V and J ends, which lost 2 bases and 3 bases, there was a span of 7 bases. CDR1 is MNHEY, CDR2 SVGAGI, per germline.

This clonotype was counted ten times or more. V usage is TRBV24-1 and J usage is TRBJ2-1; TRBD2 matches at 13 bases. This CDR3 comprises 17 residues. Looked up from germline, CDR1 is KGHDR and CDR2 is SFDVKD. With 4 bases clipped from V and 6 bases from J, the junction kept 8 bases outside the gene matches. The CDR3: CATSENTRTSGSNEQFF. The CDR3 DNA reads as TGTGCCACCAGTGAGAACACAAGGACTAGCGGGAGCAATGAGCAGTTCTTC.